The 28 T cell receptor beta chains below all came from one sample that was sequenced in a study of T cell responses to AZD1222 COVID-19 vaccine. Measured with immunoSEQ multiplex PCR; TCRdb has only the in-frame clones, and not every one. The sample yields about 130,000 clones, roughly 90% seen once. The source was peripheral blood, collected on day 0 of AZD1222 vaccination. Every receptor here comes from an adult in good health.

The chain couples TRBV2 to TRBJ2-5, with a possible D match to TRBD1 (5 bases). The CDR3 has 14 amino acids. Germline V CDR1 and CDR2: SNHLY, FYNNEI. V shed 2 bases and J shed 5 bases, with 12 bases lying between them. CDR3 residues: CASSENYPGETQYF. DNA of the CDR3: TGTGCCAGCAGTGAAAACTACCCAGGGGAGACCCAGTACTTC.

This clone was recorded only once. This chain joins TRBV4-1 and TRBJ2-3, with D unresolved. V was cut by 0 bases and J by 0 bases, with 13 bases left in between. The CDR3 is made up of 17 amino acids. Germline CDR1 and CDR2: MGHRA and YSYEKL. This chain's CDR3 is CASSQDPDGTSTDTQYF. The CDR3 DNA is TGCGCCAGCAGCCAAGATCCCGACGGAACTAGCACAGATACGCAGTATTTT.

This chain uses TRBV15 with TRBJ1-1; no clear D. V was clipped by 1 base and J by 1 base, with 7 bases between them. The CDR3 length is 14 residues. In germline, CDR1 is LNHNV, CDR2 YYDKDF (reference sequence). CDR3 DNA: TGTGCCACCAGCAGAGGTGCGTCGAACACTGAAGCTTTCTTT. It yields the protein CATSRGASNTEAFF.

The J gene is TRBJ1-2, the V gene TRBV7-9; possibly TRBD1 for D (6 bases). The CDR3 is 15 residues long. Germline V gene lookup returns CDR1 SEHNR and CDR2 FQNEAQ (reference sequence). The V end lost 1 base, the J end lost 8 bases, and 17 bases lay between the germline ends. The CDR3 DNA follows: TGTGCCAGCAGCTTAGTTCCGGGGGCCCGCCGGGGCTACACCTTC. It yields the protein CASSLVPGARRGYTF.

This sequence joins TRBV7-6 and TRBJ2-1; D assignment may be TRBD1 or TRBD2 (6 bases each). The CDR3 totals 16 residues. Germline CDR1 and CDR2: SGHVS and FNYEAQ. V was trimmed by 1 base and J by 9 bases, leaving 19 bases between them. The CDR3 DNA reads as TGTGCCAGCAGCTTAGGGAGCTTGTCGGGGGCGAGTGAGCAGTTCTTC. Its protein is CASSLGSLSGASEQFF.

The rearrangement joins TRBV5-1 to TRBJ1-2; 8 nucleotides line up with TRBD1. The CDR3 spans 15 residues. The junction had 9 bases not matched to a gene; V was cut back by 0 bases and J by 8 bases. Germline V gene sequence: CDR1 SGHRS, CDR2 YFSETQ. CDR3 in amino acids: CASSLAGQEARGYTF. CDR3 nucleotide sequence: TGCGCCAGCAGCTTGGCGGGACAGGAGGCGCGGGGCTACACCTTC.

The chain couples TRBV27 to TRBJ1-5; D call uncertain. This CDR3 region has 16 residues. Trimming removed 5 bases from V and 0 bases from J, with 14 bases in between. Germline CDR1 MNHEY, CDR2 SMNVEV (reference sequence). The CDR3 DNA is TGTGCCAGCAGTCTCCTCGCCGGGTATAGCAATCAGCCCCAGCATTTT. Translated: CASSLLAGYSNQPQHF.

The CDR3 loop is CASSSRWEYNEQFF. In DNA, the CDR3 is TGTGCCAGCAGTTCCAGGTGGGAATACAATGAGCAGTTCTTC. The gene calls are TRBV6-2 or TRBV6-3 and TRBJ2-1, with D unclear. Per the germline V gene, CDR1 is MNHEY and CDR2 is SVGEGT. V was cut by 4 bases and J by 4 bases, with 11 bases left in between. This CDR3 region has 14 residues.

The V gene is TRBV6-5, the J gene TRBJ1-6; D perhaps matches TRBD1 (6 bases). V was pared by 2 bases and J by 10 bases, with 15 bases between. Germline loops: CDR1 MNHEY, CDR2 SVGAGI. CDR3 size: 15 residues. For the CDR3, the DNA is TGTGCCAGCAGTTACGACGGGGCAAGGGGGTCACCCCTCCACTTT. Translated, it gives CASSYDGARGSPLHF.

This clone showed up just once. The V and J genes are TRBV7-3 and TRBJ1-1, with a weak D call TRBD1 (5 bases). V was shortened by 5 bases and J by 3 bases, with 16 bases between the two germline ends. Germline assignment: CDR1 SGHTA and CDR2 FQGTGA. The CDR3 runs to 15 residues. CDR3 DNA: TGTGCCAGCAGCCCCTTCCCAGGGAGGGACACTGAAGCTTTCTTT. Protein product: CASSPFPGRDTEAFF.

To note about this clone: Other nucleotide sequences in the sample specify the same CDR3. This chain connects TRBV6-2 or TRBV6-3 to TRBJ2-7; weak D call: TRBD1 (6 bases). With 3 bases removed from V and 0 bases from J, the gap between germline ends came to 9 bases. This CDR3 is 14 amino acids long. Germline-derived CDR1 and CDR2 are MNHEY and SVGEGT. The CDR3: CASSYSDSSYEQYF. The CDR3 region has the DNA TGTGCCAGCAGTTATTCGGACAGCTCCTACGAGCAGTACTTC.

This chain joins TRBV5-1 and TRBJ2-1; D not resolved. Germline lookup yields CDR1 SGHRS and CDR2 YFSETQ. The CDR3 contains 11 residues. Trimming cost V 7 bases and J 5 bases, with 7 bases left between them. CDR3: CASGENNEQFF. The CDR3 coding sequence is TGCGCCAGCGGTGAGAACAATGAGCAGTTCTTC.

The table lists this clone with a count of one. J is TRBJ1-2 and V is TRBV30, with D unclear. From germline, CDR1 is GTSNPN and CDR2 SVGIG (reference sequence). This CDR3 is 13 amino acids long. The V gene lost 4 bases and the J gene lost 5 bases, with 14 bases spanning the gap. The CDR3 region is CAWNRAIGYGYTF. DNA of the CDR3: TGTGCCTGGAATAGGGCAATCGGGTATGGCTACACCTTC.

The chain links TRBV29-1 to TRBJ2-1, with D possibly matching TRBD1 (5 bases). The CDR3 consists of 10 residues. The ends were cut back, 7 bases at V and 7 bases at J, with 8 bases in the middle. CDR1 is SQVTM, CDR2 ANQGSEA, per germline. The DNA of the CDR3 is TGCAGCGGCAGGGTTAATGAGCAGTTCTTC. Protein product: CSGRVNEQFF.

The chain carries TRBV7-3 and TRBJ1-1; D unresolved. The V end lost 1 base, the J end lost 0 bases, and 6 bases lay between the germline ends. CDR1 SGHTA and CDR2 FQGTGA come from the germline V gene. The CDR3 runs 14 residues. The CDR3 is CASSLSAVNTEAFF. In DNA form, the CDR3 reads TGTGCCAGCAGCTTAAGTGCGGTGAACACTGAAGCTTTCTTT.

This chain joins TRBV10-3 and TRBJ2-1; 10 bases map to TRBD1. The CDR3 totals 18 residues. After removal of 10 bases from V and 2 bases from J, the junction contained 17 bases not matched to a gene. Germline lookup yields CDR1 ENHRY and CDR2 SYGVKD. The CDR3 sequence is CASETGGHKADTYNEQFF. CDR3 nucleotide sequence: TGTGCCAGCGAGACAGGGGGCCATAAAGCCGATACCTACAATGAGCAGTTCTTC.

The rearrangement uses TRBV5-1 and TRBJ1-1; D is perhaps TRBD1 (6 bases). CDR1 SGHRS and CDR2 YFSETQ come from the germline V gene. V was shortened by 0 bases and J by 5 bases, with 14 bases between the two germline ends. The CDR3 runs 15 residues. Written as DNA, the CDR3 is TGCGCCAGCAGCTTGGCCGCCTCAAGGGGGACTGAAGCTTTCTTT. This translates into CASSLAASRGTEAFF.

V gene TRBV9 combines with J gene TRBJ1-2; 8 bases match TRBD1. The CDR3 sequence is 15 residues long. Germline CDR1 and CDR2: SGDLS and YYNGEE. V was pared by 0 bases and J by 5 bases, with 6 bases of the junction left unmatched. CDR3 coding DNA: TGTGCCAGCAGCGTAGGTGGACAGGGAGGTTATGGCTACACCTTC. It translates to CASSVGGQGGYGYTF.

The chain carries TRBV6-6 and TRBJ2-5; D gene ambiguous. From germline, CDR1 is MNHNY and CDR2 SVGAGI (reference sequence). The V end was cut by 5 bases, the J end by 5 bases, with 15 bases between. The CDR3 covers 14 residues. The CDR3 reads CASSPRTGRETQYF. The CDR3 region has the DNA TGTGCCAGCAGTCCCCGGACCGGACGGGAGACCCAGTACTTC.

The gene calls are TRBV4-2 and TRBJ2-1; TRBD1 aligns across 9 bases. Germline assignment: CDR1 LGHNA and CDR2 YNFKEQ. This CDR3 region has 15 residues. V shed 4 bases, J shed 4 bases, and the junction held 5 bases outside the gene matches. The CDR3 spells CASSLTTGGYNEQFF. The CDR3 region has the DNA TGTGCCAGCAGCCTCACGACAGGGGGATACAATGAGCAGTTCTTC.

The J gene is TRBJ1-3, the V gene TRBV5-6, with D uncertain. There are 14 residues in the CDR3. Looked up from germline, CDR1 is SGHDT and CDR2 is YYEEEE. V lost 1 base and J 4 bases, leaving 9 bases between the germline ends. The DNA of the CDR3 is TGTGCCAGCAGCTTGAAACTGAGAGGAAACACCATATATTTT. It yields the protein CASSLKLRGNTIYF.

The chain recombines TRBV19 with TRBJ1-6, with 11 bases fitting TRBD1. The CDR3 runs 14 residues. Germline CDR1 is LNHDA and CDR2 is SQIVND (reference sequence). J was trimmed by 11 bases and V by 3 bases; bases with no gene match: 3. In nucleotides, the CDR3 is TGTGCCAGTAGTATCCGGGACAGGGGGACACCCCTCCACTTT. Amino acids: CASSIRDRGTPLHF.

V gene TRBV18 combines with J gene TRBJ1-5, with 10 bases matching TRBD1. The trim removed 4 bases at V and 0 bases at J, leaving 6 bases unmatched. The germline CDR1 and CDR2 sequences are KGHSH and LQKENI. CDR3 length equals 17 residues. The CDR3 loop reads CASSQTGGAYSNQPQHF. DNA of the CDR3: TGTGCCAGCTCACAGACAGGGGGCGCTTATAGCAATCAGCCCCAGCATTTT.

The V and J genes are TRBV19 and TRBJ1-2; D not certain. CDR1 is LNHDA and CDR2 is SQIVND in the germline V gene (reference sequence). Deletions cut 3 bases from V and 7 bases from J, with 15 bases between. CDR3 length: 14 residues. CDR3 nucleotide sequence: TGTGCCAGTAGTATCCTCGGGCCCGGCGGTGGCTACACCTTC. Its protein is CASSILGPGGGYTF.

CDR3: CASSPTLRNTEAFF. The CDR3 DNA sequence: TGTGCCAGCAGCCCTACGTTAAGGAACACTGAAGCTTTCTTT. The V gene is TRBV3-1 (or the pseudogene TRBV3-2), the J gene TRBJ1-1, with no clear D. Trimming cost V 4 bases and J 1 base, with 10 bases left between them. The CDR3 consists of 14 residues. Germline CDR1 is LGHDT and CDR2 is YNNKEL (reference sequence).

The rearrangement joins TRBV2 to TRBJ1-4; D is unresolved. This CDR3 contains 16 residues. Germline V gives CDR1 SNHLY, CDR2 FYNNEI. Trimming took off 1 base at V and 10 bases at J, with 19 bases between the two ends. The CDR3 sequence: CASSEEFGQAVRKLFF. The CDR3 DNA sequence: TGTGCCAGCAGTGAAGAATTTGGGCAGGCTGTGAGAAAACTGTTTTTT.

The V gene is TRBV3-1 (or the pseudogene TRBV3-2), the J gene TRBJ2-7; 12 positions match TRBD1. The germline CDR1 and CDR2 sequences are LGHDT and YNNKEL (reference sequence). V lost 4 bases and J lost 5; bases outside the gene matches: 9. This CDR3 has 16 residues. CDR3 DNA: TGTGCCAGCAGCCTTTCCGGGACAGGGGGCTTCCACGAGCAGTACTTC. As protein: CASSLSGTGGFHEQYF.

DNA of the CDR3: TGTGCCACCAGTGATGGCTCGGACCCCGGGGAGCTGTTTTTT. As protein: CATSDGSDPGELFF. V and J are TRBV24-1 and TRBJ2-2, with D unresolved. This CDR3 is 14 amino acids long. V gave up 3 bases and J gave up 6 bases, with 10 bases separating them. CDR1 and CDR2 (germline): KGHDR, SFDVKD.